This T cell receptor beta chain was sequenced during a study of blood T cell repertoires in COVID-19. Libraries were prepared by immunoSEQ multiplex PCR; TCRdb keeps only in-frame clonotypes and omits some of them. The table has 300,000 to 350,000 clones, approximately 90% seen once. The germline V gene encodes CDR1 MNHNY and CDR2 SVGAGI (reference sequence). This CDR3 has 11 residues. V was cut by 5 bases and J by 3 bases, with 5 bases left in between. The clonotype comes from a woman between 25 and 40 years old with COVID-19, enrolled during active disease. Material for sequencing was peripheral blood. This rearrangement joins TRBV6-6 to TRBJ2-7, with D unclear. CDR3 region: CASSHNYEQYF. Here the CDR3 DNA reads TGTGCCAGCAGTCACAACTACGAGCAGTACTTC.